This TCR beta chain was identified in a study of vaccination effects on CD4 cells after COVID-19. Per germline, CDR1 MNHEY and CDR2 SVGEGT. The V end was cut by 5 bases, the J end by 6 bases, with 13 bases between. The CDR3 is 13 residues long. Sequenced by immunoSEQ multiplex PCR; TCRdb stores in-frame clones only, minus some. The sample carries 11,000 to 15,000 clones, over 70% recorded once. Notes on this clone: The antigen is undetermined.

Overall study findings and caveats: In the late period after vaccination, infection- and vaccine-induced clones contracted markedly.

Antigen-specific CD4+ T cells were expanded (with viral peptide pools) by the ViraFEST assay ahead of sequencing. It was after around 10 days of culture that CD4+ T cells were isolated. This person's SARS-CoV-2 infection, confirmed by PCR, occurred between March and December 2020. Every participant took two doses of the BNT162b2 or mRNA-1273 vaccine. This receptor was obtained from a human donor who had a prior SARS-CoV-2 infection. The sequencing here drew on CD4+ T cells from PBMCs cultured with SARS-CoV-2 spike peptides, taken after COVID-19 vaccination. The V call is TRBV6-2 or TRBV6-3, the J call TRBJ1-2, with D perhaps matching TRBD1 (6 bases). CDR3 protein: CASSLRGGNGYTF. In DNA, the CDR3 is TGTGCCAGCAGTCTCCGAGGGGGTAATGGCTACACCTTC.